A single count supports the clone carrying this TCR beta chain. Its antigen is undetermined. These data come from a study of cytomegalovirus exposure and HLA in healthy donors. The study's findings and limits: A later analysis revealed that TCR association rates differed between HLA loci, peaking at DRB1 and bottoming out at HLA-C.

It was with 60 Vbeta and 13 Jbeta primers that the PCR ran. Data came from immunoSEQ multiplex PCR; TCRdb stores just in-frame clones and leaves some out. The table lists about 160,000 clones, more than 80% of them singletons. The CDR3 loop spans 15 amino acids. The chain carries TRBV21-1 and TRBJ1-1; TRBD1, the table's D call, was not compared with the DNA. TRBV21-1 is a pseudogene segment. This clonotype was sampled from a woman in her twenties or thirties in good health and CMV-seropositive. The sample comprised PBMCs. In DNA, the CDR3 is TGTGCCAGCAGCTCCAGAACAGGATTGAACACTGAAGCTTTCTTT. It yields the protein CASSSRTGLNTEAFF.